This T cell receptor (beta chain) was recorded in a study of cytomegalovirus exposure and HLA in healthy donors. Findings and caveats of the study: Reported findings show TCR beta sequences accurately forecast HLA-A and HLA-B alleles in most subjects.

The PCR had 60 Vbeta and 13 Jbeta primers. The repertoire was sequenced with immunoSEQ multiplex PCR; TCRdb's copy has only in-frame clones and lacks some. The sample includes about 160,000 clones, approximately 70% seen only once; the top ten take about 7%. V lost 1 base, J lost 5 bases, and 7 bases stayed unmatched. CDR1 LNHNV and CDR2 YYDKDF come from the germline V gene (reference sequence). The CDR3 spans 15 residues. Regarding this clone: Its matching antigen is unknown.

The genes are TRBV15 and TRBJ2-5; the match to TRBD1 covers 7 bases. The source material was PBMCs. The receptor's source is a man between 35 and 55 years old in good health and CMV-seropositive. In nucleotides, the CDR3 is TGTGCCACCAGCAGAGCCAGACAGGGCGGGGAGACCCAGTACTTC. Translation: CATSRARQGGETQYF.